This entry features one T cell receptor (beta chain) sequence. What antigen it recognizes has not been identified. No base-level quality is on record; no much larger clone is a single base apart. This record comes from a study of blood T cell repertoires in COVID-19 (dated by TCRdb to the early 2020s). In terms of the full investigation: Collaborator samples came from the United States, Italy and Spain and covered acute and convalescent phases of COVID-19. The prospective study material was composed of cDNA or gDNA derived from T cells, B-cell-depleted T cells, or PBMCs. The repertoires were released in a freely available public database intended as a resource for research on the immune response to SARS-CoV-2. HLA class I and class II types, where available, came from metadata supplied by the sample provider rather than from assay-based typing. Deeply sampled blood TCRbeta repertoires from subjects exposed to, actively infected with, or recovered from COVID-19 were included in the dataset. The samples were drawn from the first 160 participants of the ongoing ImmuneRACE study and from 950 to 1,500 subjects provided by 6 global collaborators. Nearly every sample came with metadata listing a de-identified subject ID, COVID-19 status, age in years and sex. What the research found in general, with its limitations: The quantity of clinical and demographic metadata differed by source and by participant and was supplied without curation.

Participants in the prospective study were aged roughly 18 to 100 years, lived in about two dozen United States geographic areas, and enrolled through a virtual design. In the prospective study, participants were assigned to cohorts based on the clinical history participants reported in a screening survey and a study questionnaire. Recovered participants in ImmuneRACE Cohort 3 were defined by two consecutive negative NP/OP PCR tests, clearance by a healthcare professional, or resolution of symptoms. Mobile phlebotomists in the prospective study collected whole blood, serum and a nasopharyngeal or oropharyngeal swab from every participant. Additional blood draws and questionnaires over an approximately 2-month period could optionally be provided by prospective study participants. Before DNA extraction, blood samples from the prospective study were shipped at room temperature or frozen. TCRbeta CDR3 regions were amplified from genomic DNA by means of the immunoSEQ Assay, a bias-controlled multiplex PCR. The source study handled its data this way. The number of nucleated cells in each sample was estimated from the amplification of reference gene primers within the assay. To quantify the absolute abundance of each unique TCRbeta CDR3 rearrangement, sequence reads were collapsed and filtered. For each sample, productive Simpson clonality was calculated by taking the square root of Simpson's diversity index across productive rearrangements. TCRdb holds this immuneACCESS table with in-frame rearrangements only. Some clones are missing; in checked studies, unresolved V genes explain under half, and the rest has no known cause. V, J and clone size derive from that table, while D and trimming were established from the DNA sequence. For this sample there are 320,000 or so clones; 75% to 90% appear just once. 4.5% to 5.5% of the sample comes from the top ten.

Here V drops 7 bases and J drops 1 base, and the junction holds 13 bases not matched to any gene. Its CDR3 holds 17 amino acids, cysteine through phenylalanine. This entry keeps only the CDR3 DNA: 51 bases, framed from base 1. Per the germline V gene, KGHDR is the CDR1 and SFDVKD is the CDR2. The sequence links TRBV24-1 to TRBJ2-7; TRBD1 aligns with 9 central bases. This clonotype was sampled from a man aged 55 to 70 who had recovered from COVID-19. The specimen was PBMCs or T cells enriched from blood (not recorded which). The CDR3 corresponds to CATSDTTGTGRSYEQYF. The bases are TGTGCCACCAGCGATACGACCGGGACAGGGAGGTCCTACGAGCAGTACTTC.